What follows are 29 T cell receptor beta chains derived from one specimen sequenced in a study of T cell changes during pregnancy in multiple sclerosis. TCRdb's table, derived via immunoSEQ multiplex PCR, lists solely in-frame clones and lacks some. Of about 44,000 clones in the sample, 90% to 97% are singletons; the top ten hold 0.85% to 1%. The specimen was peripheral blood, collected in the second trimester of pregnancy. The origin of the receptors is a female donor with multiple sclerosis, enrolled in a pregnancy study.

The chain combines TRBV19 with TRBJ2-1, with TRBD2 identical over 8 bases. CDR1 LNHDA and CDR2 SQIVND come from the germline V gene (reference sequence). The CDR3 extends over 16 amino acids. Unmatched junction bases numbered 14, after V lost 8 bases and J lost 5 bases. In DNA form, the CDR3 reads TGTGCCAGTTCTAATACCGGGACTAGGGCAGACAATGAGCAGTTCTTC. Encoded protein: CASSNTGTRADNEQFF.

This clone was found a few times. The chain has TRBV5-4 and TRBJ2-7, with 8 positions matching TRBD1. Germline CDR1 is SGHNT and CDR2 is YYREEE (reference sequence). Germline trimming cut 4 bases from V and 6 bases from J; bases unmatched to any gene: 9. The CDR3 contains 14 residues. Here the CDR3 DNA reads TGTGCCAGCAGCCAAGGACAGGGCAGGAGCGAGCAGTACTTC. Amino acid sequence: CASSQGQGRSEQYF.

The CDR3 sequence: CASSPQGAGTEAFF. Written as DNA, the CDR3 is TGTGCCAGCAGCCCCCAGGGGGCCGGCACTGAAGCTTTCTTT. V and J are TRBV7-9 and TRBJ1-1; 8 bases align to TRBD1. Germline V lookup: CDR1 SEHNR, CDR2 FQNEAQ (reference sequence). With 5 bases clipped from V and 4 bases from J, the junction kept 6 bases outside the gene matches. The CDR3 totals 14 residues.

V and J are TRBV6-1 and TRBJ2-1, with 11 bases aligning to TRBD1. The CDR3 spans 16 residues. V shed 2 bases and J 4 bases; nucleotides not matched to a gene: 4. Germline V CDR1 and CDR2: MNHNS, SASEGT. The CDR3 bases are TGTGCCAGCAGTGAAAGAGGGACAGGGGGTTACAATGAGCAGTTCTTC. Protein: CASSERGTGGYNEQFF.

The chain carries TRBV10-3 and TRBJ1-1; possible D gene TRBD1, 5 bases. Trimming took 4 bases from V and 0 from J, leaving 9 bases between them. The germline gives CDR1 ENHRY, CDR2 SYGVKD. The CDR3 is 14 residues long. The CDR3 protein is CAISGAGLNTEAFF. In nucleotides, the CDR3 is TGTGCCATCAGTGGGGCGGGACTGAACACTGAAGCTTTCTTT.

This sequence joins TRBV9 and TRBJ1-1; TRBD1 matches at 7 bases. There are 15 residues in the CDR3. After removal of 2 bases from V and 1 base from J, the junction contained 5 bases not matched to a gene. From germline, CDR1 is SGDLS and CDR2 YYNGEE. The CDR3 region has the DNA TGTGCCAGCAGCGTTGGACAGGAAGCGAACACTGAAGCTTTCTTT. This encodes CASSVGQEANTEAFF.

The chain uses TRBV27 and TRBJ2-5; D is possibly TRBD2 (6 bases). Trimming pared 6 bases from V and 5 bases from J, leaving 13 bases between. Germline CDR1 MNHEY, CDR2 SMNVEV (reference sequence). The CDR3 is made up of 13 amino acids. In nucleotides, the CDR3 is TGTGCCAGCAGGGGGACTCCGGTGGAGACCCAGTACTTC. Its translation is CASRGTPVETQYF.

The chain uses TRBV11-2 and TRBJ1-4, with D possibly matching TRBD1 (6 bases). CDR1 is SGHAT, CDR2 FQNNGV, per germline. Trimming removed 1 base from V and 2 bases from J, with 8 bases in between. The CDR3 has 15 amino acids. DNA of the CDR3: TGTGCCAGCAGCTTAGCCAGGGGCACTAATGAAAAACTGTTTTTT. It codes for CASSLARGTNEKLFF.

The gene calls are TRBV4-2 and TRBJ2-1; TRBD2 matches at 12 bases. The germline V gene has CDR1 LGHNA and CDR2 YNFKEQ. Trimming took 3 bases from V and 4 from J; bases not matched to a gene: 16. CDR3 length: 20 residues. The CDR3 bases are TGTGCCAGCAGCCATCGTCGGGAGACTAGCGGGGGAGGTAAATACAATGAGCAGTTCTTC. This gives the protein CASSHRRETSGGGKYNEQFF.

In this sample, this clone turned up once. This sequence joins TRBV7-9 and TRBJ2-7, with D perhaps matching TRBD1 (6 bases). Germline V gene data show CDR1 as SEHNR and CDR2 as FQNEAQ (reference sequence). Trimming left V 1 base short and J 4 bases short, with 11 bases between. This CDR3 contains 14 residues. For the CDR3, the DNA is TGTGCCAGCAGCTTAGTGGGGGCAAATTACGAGCAGTACTTC. This encodes CASSLVGANYEQYF.

The chain is built from TRBV19 and TRBJ2-2, with D possibly being TRBD2 (5 bases). Trimming took 10 bases from V and 2 from J, leaving 11 bases between them. Per germline, CDR1 LNHDA and CDR2 SQIVND (reference sequence). CDR3 length: 13 amino acids. The CDR3 nucleotides read TGTGCCACCTTGGACTCAAACACCGGGGAGCTGTTTTTT. Translating it yields CATLDSNTGELFF.

The chain has TRBV7-9 and TRBJ2-2; 9 positions match TRBD1. The germline V gene has CDR1 SEHNR and CDR2 FQNEAQ (reference sequence). The CDR3 runs 16 residues. V lost 5 bases, J lost 4 bases, and 8 bases stayed unmatched. The CDR3 region has the DNA TGTGCCAGCAGCAACACAGGGGGCCGTGGCACCGGGGAGCTGTTTTTT. It codes for CASSNTGGRGTGELFF. Full variable domain (outside the CDR3, taken from reference TRBV7-9 and TRBJ2-2): DTGVSQNPRHKITKRGQNVTFRCDPISEHNRLYWYRQTLGQGPEFLTYFQNEAQLEKSRLLSDRFSAERPKGSFSTLEIQRTEQGDSAMYLCASSNTGGRGTGELFFGEGSRLTVL.

The chain recombines TRBV19 with TRBJ1-4, with no clear D. This CDR3 has 16 residues. CDR1 LNHDA and CDR2 SQIVND come from the germline V gene (reference sequence). V was cut by 5 bases and J by 0 bases, with 13 bases left in between. The CDR3 here is CASSPGFVATNEKLFF. The CDR3 bases are TGTGCCAGTAGTCCCGGGTTCGTGGCAACTAATGAAAAACTGTTTTTT. The complete variable domain, with remaining parts taken from reference TRBV19 and TRBJ1-4, reads DGGITQSPKYLFRKEGQNVTLSCEQNLNHDAMYWYRQDPGQGLRLIYYSQIVNDFQKGDIAEGYSVSREKKESFPLTVTSAQKNPTAFYLCASSPGFVATNEKLFFGSGTQLSVL.

The genes are TRBV6-6 and TRBJ2-7; D unclear. The germline V and J ends were trimmed by 2 bases and 7 bases, with 15 bases remaining between them. Germline V gene sequence: CDR1 MNHNY, CDR2 SVGAGI (reference sequence). This CDR3 comprises 14 residues. As DNA, the CDR3 is TGTGCCAGCAGTTACGCTTCGGTTCCTAGAGAGCAGTACTTC. This sequence encodes CASSYASVPREQYF.

The chain has TRBV29-1 and TRBJ1-2, with D hard to call. With 7 bases removed from V and 8 bases from J, the gap between germline ends came to 17 bases. Germline V gene lookup returns CDR1 SQVTM and CDR2 ANQGSEA. This CDR3 is built from 12 residues. The CDR3 reads CSAFRGGRGYTF. The CDR3 region has the DNA TGCAGCGCCTTCCGGGGTGGTAGGGGCTACACCTTC.

The rearrangement links TRBV4-1 to TRBJ1-1; the D gene is possibly TRBD1 (6 bases). Germline-derived CDR1 and CDR2 are MGHRA and YSYEKL. V was clipped by 8 bases and J by 0 bases, with 10 bases between them. The CDR3 is 13 amino acids. The CDR3 nucleotides are TGCGCCAGCGGCCGACAGGTGAACACTGAAGCTTTCTTT. Its protein is CASGRQVNTEAFF.

The chain links TRBV7-6 to TRBJ2-1; 13 positions agree with TRBD2. Trimming at V came to 5 bases and at J to 6 bases, leaving 10 bases not matched to a gene. Germline V CDR1 and CDR2: SGHVS, FNYEAQ. The CDR3 contains 17 residues. CDR3 DNA sequence: TGTGCCAGCAGCCTCCTCCCCGGGACTAGCGGGATCAATGAGCAGTTCTTC. It specifies CASSLLPGTSGINEQFF.

Written as DNA, the CDR3 is TGTGCCAGCAGTCTCCGACTAGTCTACGAGCAGTACTTC. Encoded protein: CASSLRLVYEQYF. The chain is built from TRBV28 and TRBJ2-7; TRBD2 might be the D (6 bases). Germline lookup yields CDR1 MDHEN and CDR2 SYDVKM. CDR3 length: 13 amino acids. Trimming stripped 5 bases from V and 3 bases from J, with 11 bases between.

The V and J genes are TRBV7-2 and TRBJ2-1, with D unresolved. The CDR3 consists of 15 residues. CDR1 SGHTA and CDR2 FQGNSA come from the germline V gene. Trimming removed 5 bases from V and 0 bases from J, with 11 bases in between. CDR3 residues: CASSPSPSSYNEQFF. In DNA, the CDR3 is TGTGCCAGCAGCCCTTCGCCGAGCTCCTACAATGAGCAGTTCTTC.

The chain carries TRBV5-1 and TRBJ2-1; TRBD2 is a possible D gene (5 bases). This CDR3 has 13 amino acids. Trimming took 1 base from V and 8 from J, leaving 10 bases between them. In germline, CDR1 is SGHRS, CDR2 YFSETQ. CDR3 nucleotides: TGCGCCAGCAGCTTGCAGACGGAGGATGAGCAGTTCTTC. This translates into CASSLQTEDEQFF.

The rearrangement uses TRBV28 and TRBJ2-7, with 7 bases fitting TRBD2. The V and J ends lost 5 bases and 0 bases, in that order; junction bases with no gene match: 10. Looked up from germline, CDR1 is MDHEN and CDR2 is SYDVKM. This CDR3 region has 16 residues. The DNA for the CDR3 is TGTGCCAGCAGTACCTACCGGGACTATAGCTCCTACGAGCAGTACTTC. Its protein product is CASSTYRDYSSYEQYF. The variable domain in full, with the rest retrieved from reference TRBV28 and TRBJ2-7, is DVKVTQSSRYLVKRTGEKVFLECVQDMDHENMFWYRQDPGLGLRLIYFSYDVKMKEKGDIPEGYSVSREKKERFSLILESASTNQTSMYLCASSTYRDYSSYEQYFGPGTRLTVT.

The chain couples TRBV28 to TRBJ2-2; 10 nucleotides agree with TRBD2. The CDR3 loop spans 16 amino acids. V trimming: 7 bases; J trimming: 4 bases; junction bases outside the gene matches: 9. Germline V CDR1 and CDR2: MDHEN, SYDVKM. The CDR3 region is CASIPPSGSFTGELFF. CDR3 in DNA: TGTGCCAGCATCCCCCCTAGCGGGAGTTTCACCGGGGAGCTGTTTTTT. Filled out from reference TRBV28 and TRBJ2-2, the complete variable domain reads DVKVTQSSRYLVKRTGEKVFLECVQDMDHENMFWYRQDPGLGLRLIYFSYDVKMKEKGDIPEGYSVSREKKERFSLILESASTNQTSMYLCASIPPSGSFTGELFFGEGSRLTVL.

This chain uses TRBV2 with TRBJ2-7, with D maybe TRBD2 (5 bases). Trimming removed 7 bases at V and 3 bases at J, with 10 bases between. Germline V gives CDR1 SNHLY, CDR2 FYNNEI. The CDR3 covers 12 residues. Here the CDR3 reads CASTRESYEQYF. The CDR3 DNA reads as TGTGCCAGCACCCGGGAAAGCTACGAGCAGTACTTC.

The rearrangement links TRBV4-1 to TRBJ2-1; 8 bases fit TRBD2. With 1 base clipped from V and 11 bases from J, the junction kept 7 bases outside the gene matches. CDR1 is MGHRA and CDR2 is YSYEKL in the germline V gene. The CDR3 spans 14 residues. The CDR3 nucleotides read TGCGCCAGCAGCCAAGTCTCACTAGCGGACCAGCAGTTCTTC. It yields the protein CASSQVSLADQQFF.

The V call is TRBV30, the J call TRBJ2-5, with 11 bases fitting TRBD2. In germline, CDR1 is GTSNPN, CDR2 SVGIG (reference sequence). V dropped 3 bases and J dropped 6; count of bases not matched to a gene: 9. The CDR3 extends over 15 amino acids. CDR3 protein: CAWSKLAGEEQTQYF. CDR3 bases: TGTGCCTGGAGCAAACTAGCGGGAGAAGAACAGACCCAGTACTTC.

The chain has TRBV30 and TRBJ2-5; D remains unclear. The CDR3 is 13 residues long. V gave up 4 bases and J gave up 2 bases, with 11 bases separating them. Germline values: CDR1 GTSNPN, CDR2 SVGIG (reference sequence). This CDR3 is CAWKGRKQETQYF. Written as DNA, the CDR3 is TGTGCCTGGAAAGGCAGGAAACAAGAGACCCAGTACTTC.

The chain joins TRBV7-8 to TRBJ1-5, with unresolved D. CDR3 length: 15 residues. The V end lost 5 bases, the J end lost 11 bases, and 22 bases lay between the germline ends. Germline CDR1 SGHVS, CDR2 FQNEAQ. CDR3 nucleotides: TGTGCCAGCAGCCACTCCTCGGGGTTTATCGGGTCCCAGCATTTT. Translation: CASSHSSGFIGSQHF.

This rearrangement joins TRBV6-1 to TRBJ2-5; perhaps TRBD1 as D (5 bases). Looked up from germline, CDR1 is MNHNS and CDR2 is SASEGT. This CDR3 region has 13 residues. V lost 4 bases and J 8 bases, leaving 14 bases between the germline ends. The CDR3: CASSGRGAPTQYF. The CDR3 region has the DNA TGTGCCAGCAGTGGAAGGGGCGCACCTACCCAGTACTTC.

The rearrangement uses TRBV5-1 and TRBJ2-1; TRBD2 matches at 10 bases. CDR1 and CDR2 from the germline V gene are SGHRS and YFSETQ. With 10 bases clipped from V and 6 bases from J, the junction kept 7 bases outside the gene matches. There are 13 residues in the CDR3. The CDR3 reads CASSGRGGNEQFF. Here the CDR3 DNA reads TGCGCCTCTAGCGGGAGAGGAGGCAATGAGCAGTTCTTC.